This TCR beta chain came from a study of T cell repertoires in cytomegalovirus infection. This CDR3 is 17 amino acids long. Trimming stripped 5 bases from V and 0 bases from J, with 17 bases between. CDR1 is SEHNR, CDR2 FQNEAQ, per germline (reference sequence). Concerning this clonotype: No antigen is known for it.

A single record per CDR3 protein comes from TCRdb applying MiXCR to the reads. The sample shows around 300,000 distinct CDR3 sequences, roughly 25% of them seen only once. The source of this sequence is a human donor in good health (CMV status not recorded). Some clones in this sample may be carry-over from other donors' samples. This specimen was cultured PBMCs, taken from culture after CMV antigen stimulation. The chain carries TRBV7-9 and TRBJ1-3; maybe TRBD1 (6 bases). In DNA, the CDR3 is TGTGCCAGCAGCACTCCGCGACAGGACCACTCTGGAAACACCATATATTTT. As protein: CASSTPRQDHSGNTIYF.